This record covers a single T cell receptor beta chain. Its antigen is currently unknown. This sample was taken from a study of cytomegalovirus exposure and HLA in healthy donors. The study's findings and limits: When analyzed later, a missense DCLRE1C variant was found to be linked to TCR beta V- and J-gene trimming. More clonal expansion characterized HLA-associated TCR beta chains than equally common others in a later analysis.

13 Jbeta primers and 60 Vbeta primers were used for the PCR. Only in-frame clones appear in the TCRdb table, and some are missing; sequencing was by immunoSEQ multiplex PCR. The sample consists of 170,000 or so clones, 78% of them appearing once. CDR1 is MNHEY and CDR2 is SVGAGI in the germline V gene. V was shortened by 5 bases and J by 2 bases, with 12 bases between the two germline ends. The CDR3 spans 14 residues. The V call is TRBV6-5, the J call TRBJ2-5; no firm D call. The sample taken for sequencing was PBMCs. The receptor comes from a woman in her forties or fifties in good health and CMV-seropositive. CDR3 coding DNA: TGTGCCAGCAGTCCGACACAACCTCAAGAGACCCAGTACTTC. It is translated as CASSPTQPQETQYF.